The rows below give T cell receptor beta chains drawn from one sample of a study of cytomegalovirus exposure and HLA in healthy donors. Generated by immunoSEQ multiplex PCR, the TCRdb table keeps only in-frame clones and is missing some. The sample includes roughly 250,000 clones, 84% of them seen just once. The source material was PBMCs. All receptors come from a woman aged 35 to 49 in good health and CMV-seropositive. Each CDR3 is given with its conserved first and last residue. D genes are given only for firm matches. Clone size is given for some rows only: seen once, a few or many times, or a class if the clone is expanded.

cdr3_aa	cdr3_nt	j_call	d_call	v_call	clone_size
CASSPVPAGGYNEQFF	TGTGCCAGCTCACCAGTCCCAGCGGGAGGGTACAATGAGCAGTTCTTC	TRBJ2-1	TRBD2	TRBV18	NA
CASSQVRGIEQYF	TGTGCCAGCAGCCAAGTACGCGGGATCGAGCAGTACTTC	TRBJ2-7	NA	TRBV4-2	few
CASSLETGLFGYTF	TGTGCCAGCAGTTTGGAAACAGGCCTTTTCGGCTACACCTTC	TRBJ1-2	NA	TRBV28	once
CASSIRNEQFF	TGTGCCAGTAGTATCCGTAATGAGCAGTTCTTC	TRBJ2-1	NA	TRBV19	NA
CASSLRGALGEQYF	TGTGCCAGCAGCCTGCGGGGGGCCCTGGGCGAGCAGTACTTC	TRBJ2-7	TRBD2	TRBV5-6	once
CASSLPRQSLFNNSPLHF	TGTGCCAGCAGTTTACCGAGACAGAGCCTGTTTAATAATTCACCCCTCCACTTT	TRBJ1-6	NA	TRBV28	NA
CASGVAGGQETQYF	TGTGCCAGCGGGGTAGCGGGAGGGCAAGAGACCCAGTACTTC	TRBJ2-5	TRBD2	TRBV6-5	NA
CASSLQGAYGSGNTIYF	TGTGCCAGCAGCCTACAGGGGGCTTACGGCTCTGGAAACACCATATATTTT	TRBJ1-3	TRBD1	TRBV7-2	NA
CASHPAGVADTQYF	TGTGCCAGCCACCCGGCGGGAGTTGCAGATACGCAGTATTTT	TRBJ2-3	TRBD2	TRBV6-6	NA
CASSPSAGEVYGYTF	TGTGCCAGCTCACCAAGTGCGGGGGAGGTCTATGGCTACACCTTC	TRBJ1-2	NA	TRBV18	NA
CAISEPRLENPYEQYF	TGTGCCATCAGTGAGCCAAGACTAGAGAATCCATACGAGCAGTACTTC	TRBJ2-7	NA	TRBV10-3	NA
CASSAGTGASYEQYF	TGTGCCAGTAGTGCCGGGACAGGGGCTTCCTACGAGCAGTACTTC	TRBJ2-7	TRBD1	TRBV19	NA
CASSLVGGTNEKLFF	TGTGCCAGCAGTTTAGTGGGGGGTACTAATGAAAAACTGTTTTTT	TRBJ1-4	NA	TRBV27	NA
CASSLAGTGLAGTDTQYF	TGCGCCAGCAGCTTGGCGGGAACAGGACTAGCTGGCACAGATACGCAGTATTTT	TRBJ2-3	TRBD2	TRBV5-1	NA
CAWGGQSNTGELFF	TGTGCCTGGGGGGGACAGTCAAACACCGGGGAGCTGTTTTTT	TRBJ2-2	TRBD1	TRBV30	NA
CASSLQFPGELFF	TGTGCCAGCAGCTTGCAATTTCCCGGGGAGCTGTTTTTT	TRBJ2-2	NA	TRBV5-4	NA
CASSLPLQGEAFF	TGTGCCAGCAGCTTACCCCTACAGGGGGAAGCTTTCTTT	TRBJ1-1	TRBD1	TRBV28	NA
CASSESWSSPYTQYF	TGCGCCAGCAGTGAGTCCTGGAGCAGTCCATATACGCAGTATTTT	TRBJ2-3	NA	TRBV10-1	NA
CASSVLESSYNEQFF	TGTGCCAGCAGTGTTTTGGAGAGCTCCTACAATGAGCAGTTCTTC	TRBJ2-1	NA	TRBV2	NA
CASSDHRASGRDDPYEQYF	TGTGCCAGCAGCGACCACCGGGCTAGCGGGAGGGATGATCCCTACGAGCAGTACTTC	TRBJ2-7	TRBD2	TRBV7-6	NA
CASSLPAYNEQFF	TGTGCCAGCAGCCTCCCTGCCTACAATGAGCAGTTCTTC	TRBJ2-1	NA	TRBV7-2	NA
CASTATLYYGYTF	TGTGCCAGTACAGCGACCCTTTACTATGGCTACACCTTC	TRBJ1-2	NA	TRBV19	NA
CASSQSPAVNTEAFF	TGCGCCAGCAGTCAATCGCCGGCGGTAAACACTGAAGCTTTCTTT	TRBJ1-1	NA	TRBV23-1	NA
CASSGENYGYTF	TGTGCCAGCAGTGGGGAGAACTATGGCTACACCTTC	TRBJ1-2	NA	TRBV2	NA
CASSLDLSETQYF	TGCGCCAGCAGCTTGGATCTGTCGGAGACCCAGTACTTC	TRBJ2-5	NA	TRBV5-1	NA
CASSSDFPYGYTF	TGTGCCAGCAGCTCGGACTTCCCCTATGGCTACACCTTC	TRBJ1-2	NA	TRBV7-2	once
CASSYSQGTEKLFF	TGTGCCAGCAGTTACTCACAGGGGACTGAAAAACTGTTTTTT	TRBJ1-4	TRBD1	TRBV6-6	NA
CASSHRLLAGRADTQYF	TGTGCCAGCAGCCATCGGCTGCTAGCGGGAAGGGCTGATACGCAGTATTTT	TRBJ2-3	TRBD2	TRBV7-8	NA
CAWSADRENTEAFF	TGTGCCTGGAGTGCCGACAGGGAGAACACTGAAGCTTTCTTT	TRBJ1-1	TRBD1	TRBV30	NA